Listed below are T cell receptor beta chains from one sample, sequenced in a study of persistence of HIV-infected CD4 T cells. TCRdb's table, derived via immunoSEQ multiplex PCR, lists solely in-frame clones and lacks some. Altogether more than 35,000 clones are present, about nine tenths being singletons, with the ten largest covering 1.8%. These receptors have no identified antigens. The input for sequencing was CD4+ T cells sorted from PBMCs after approximately 18-hour stimulation, taken from a patient who received antiretroviral therapy. These receptors were taken from an adult man with HIV who was CMV-seropositive. CDR3s include the opening cysteine and the closing phenylalanine or tryptophan. Fields, in order: J gene, D gene, clone size, V gene, CDR3 DNA, CDR3 protein. A D gene is named only where the DNA matches it firmly. Clone size is given for some rows only: seen once, a few or many times, or a class if the clone is expanded.

J gene: TRBJ1-4
D gene: TRBD1
clone size: .
V gene: TRBV29-1
CDR3 DNA: TGCAGCGTCAACCCGACAGGGTCGGGTGAAAAACTGTTTTTT
CDR3 protein: CSVNPTGSGEKLFF

J gene: TRBJ2-1
D gene: .
clone size: .
V gene: TRBV7-2
CDR3 DNA: TGTGCCAGCAGGGTCGGCGTAAGCTCCTACAATGAGCAGTTCTTC
CDR3 protein: CASRVGVSSYNEQFF

J gene: TRBJ2-3
D gene: TRBD2
clone size: .
V gene: TRBV14
CDR3 DNA: TGTGCCAGCAGCAAACTAGCGGGGAGCACAGATACGCAGTATTTT
CDR3 protein: CASSKLAGSTDTQYF

J gene: TRBJ1-5
D gene: .
clone size: .
V gene: TRBV3-1/TRBV3-2
CDR3 DNA: TGTGCCAGCAGCCAAGATTTTATTGCTAGGCAGCCCCAGCATTTT
CDR3 protein: CASSQDFIARQPQHF

J gene: TRBJ2-7
D gene: TRBD1
clone size: .
V gene: TRBV19
CDR3 DNA: TGTGCCAGTAGTGCCGACAGGGGAAGAGGCTACGAGCAGTACTTC
CDR3 protein: CASSADRGRGYEQYF

J gene: TRBJ1-2
D gene: .
clone size: .
V gene: TRBV6-5
CDR3 DNA: TGTGCCAGCAGTCCCCTGTGGACTAACTATGGCTACACCTTC
CDR3 protein: CASSPLWTNYGYTF

J gene: TRBJ2-3
D gene: .
clone size: few
V gene: TRBV29-1
CDR3 DNA: TGCAGCGTAGTCACTACGGACCGCCTCACAGATACGCAGTATTTT
CDR3 protein: CSVVTTDRLTDTQYF

J gene: TRBJ2-3
D gene: TRBD2
clone size: .
V gene: TRBV6-4
CDR3 DNA: TGTGCCAGCAGCGCGACTAGCGGGGGAGGAGATACGCAGTATTTT
CDR3 protein: CASSATSGGGDTQYF

J gene: TRBJ1-3
D gene: .
clone size: .
V gene: TRBV5-1
CDR3 DNA: TGCGCCAGCAGCTTGGGAGGGTTCGGAAACACCATATATTTT
CDR3 protein: CASSLGGFGNTIYF

J gene: TRBJ2-7
D gene: TRBD1
clone size: .
V gene: TRBV12-3/TRBV12-4
CDR3 DNA: TGTGCCAGCAGTTTGGGGACAGTCTACGAGCAGTACTTC
CDR3 protein: CASSLGTVYEQYF

J gene: TRBJ2-7
D gene: TRBD2
clone size: once
V gene: TRBV5-1
CDR3 DNA: TGCGCCAGCAGCGAGGGACTAGCGGGGGGGATGGCGCGCGAGCAGTACTTC
CDR3 protein: CASSEGLAGGMAREQYF

J gene: TRBJ2-7
D gene: TRBD1
clone size: .
V gene: TRBV5-1
CDR3 DNA: TGCGCCAGCAGCCGAAGGACAGGGACGGATGGCTACGAGCAGTACTTC
CDR3 protein: CASSRRTGTDGYEQYF

J gene: TRBJ2-6
D gene: .
clone size: .
V gene: TRBV6-1
CDR3 DNA: TGTGCCAGCAGTGGCCCAGGACGGGCTGGGGCCAACGTCCTGACTTTC
CDR3 protein: CASSGPGRAGANVLTF

J gene: TRBJ1-6
D gene: .
clone size: .
V gene: TRBV2
CDR3 DNA: TGTGCCAGCAGTGTTAATAGGGCTGGTTCACCCCTCCACTTT
CDR3 protein: CASSVNRAGSPLHF

J gene: TRBJ1-5
D gene: TRBD1
clone size: .
V gene: TRBV11-2
CDR3 DNA: TGTGCCAGCAGCCCAGGGGGGCTTTCCAATCAGCCCCAGCATTTT
CDR3 protein: CASSPGGLSNQPQHF

J gene: TRBJ1-2
D gene: TRBD1
clone size: .
V gene: TRBV9
CDR3 DNA: TGTGCCAGCAGCGTAGCCGGGACAGGGCTTAGCTATGGCTACACCTTC
CDR3 protein: CASSVAGTGLSYGYTF

J gene: TRBJ2-1
D gene: TRBD1
clone size: .
V gene: TRBV7-3
CDR3 DNA: TGTGCCAGCAGCTTAACCCGACAGGGTACCGGGTCCAATGAGCAGTTCTTC
CDR3 protein: CASSLTRQGTGSNEQFF

J gene: TRBJ2-2
D gene: TRBD2
clone size: .
V gene: TRBV9
CDR3 DNA: TGTGCCAGCAGCGTCGGGCTAGCGGGGGGGCGGACCGGGGAGCTGTTTTTT
CDR3 protein: CASSVGLAGGRTGELFF

J gene: TRBJ1-2
D gene: .
clone size: .
V gene: TRBV9
CDR3 DNA: TGTGCCAGCAGCGTGAGAGGAACGGGTGGCTACACCTTC
CDR3 protein: CASSVRGTGGYTF

J gene: TRBJ2-7
D gene: .
clone size: .
V gene: TRBV7-9
CDR3 DNA: TGTGCCAGCAGCTCCGTCGCGGGGGCGGAGTACTTC
CDR3 protein: CASSSVAGAEYF

J gene: TRBJ2-3
D gene: .
clone size: once
V gene: TRBV5-5
CDR3 DNA: TGTGCCAGCAGCTTGGTGGCTCCACGAAGCACAGATACGCAGTATTTT
CDR3 protein: CASSLVAPRSTDTQYF

J gene: TRBJ2-7
D gene: TRBD2
clone size: .
V gene: TRBV5-5
CDR3 DNA: TGTGCCAGCAGCAAAGCCCCTAGCGGGGGAGGCTACGAGCAGTACTTC
CDR3 protein: CASSKAPSGGGYEQYF

J gene: TRBJ2-2
D gene: .
clone size: .
V gene: TRBV10-3
CDR3 DNA: TGTGCCATCAGTGGTCAGGGTGGGACCGGGGAGCTGTTTTTT
CDR3 protein: CAISGQGGTGELFF

J gene: TRBJ2-3
D gene: TRBD1
clone size: .
V gene: TRBV5-5
CDR3 DNA: TGTGCCAGCATCTTTGACAGGGGCCATTTAACAGATACGCAGTATTTT
CDR3 protein: CASIFDRGHLTDTQYF

J gene: TRBJ2-1
D gene: TRBD2
clone size: .
V gene: TRBV7-2
CDR3 DNA: TGTGCCAGCAGCTTAGTCCTAGCGGGGGACATTCTCTCCTACAATGAGCAGTTCTTC
CDR3 protein: CASSLVLAGDILSYNEQFF

J gene: TRBJ2-1
D gene: TRBD1
clone size: .
V gene: TRBV25-1
CDR3 DNA: TGTGCCAGCAGTGGTCCCGGGACAGGGAGGGCCTACAATGAGCAGTTCTTC
CDR3 protein: CASSGPGTGRAYNEQFF

J gene: TRBJ2-1
D gene: TRBD1
clone size: .
V gene: TRBV7-9
CDR3 DNA: TGTGCCAGCACCCCCCACAGGGGATATGAGCAGTTCTTC
CDR3 protein: CASTPHRGYEQFF

J gene: TRBJ1-2
D gene: .
clone size: .
V gene: TRBV5-1
CDR3 DNA: TGCGCCAGCAGCTACGGGCAGGGTAATGGCTACACCTTC
CDR3 protein: CASSYGQGNGYTF

J gene: TRBJ2-2
D gene: TRBD1
clone size: .
V gene: TRBV5-1
CDR3 DNA: TGCGCCAGCAGCTCCTGGACAGGGACGGGCACCGGGGAGCTGTTTTTT
CDR3 protein: CASSSWTGTGTGELFF

J gene: TRBJ1-2
D gene: .
clone size: .
V gene: TRBV5-1
CDR3 DNA: TGCGCCAGCAGCTTGGATACCGGGGACAATGGCTACACCTTC
CDR3 protein: CASSLDTGDNGYTF

J gene: TRBJ2-3
D gene: TRBD1
clone size: .
V gene: TRBV28
CDR3 DNA: TGTGCCAGCAGCTCAGGGGGTTCCTCGGGGACGCAGTATTTT
CDR3 protein: CASSSGGSSGTQYF